This T cell receptor (beta chain) is from a study of cytomegalovirus exposure and HLA in healthy donors. As for the study in general: When 398 donors were genotyped, roughly 82% of them were found to fall in the Caucasian-associated ancestry cluster. Study-wide findings and caveats: TCR beta V- and J-gene trimming was later associated with a missense DCLRE1C variant.

60 Vbeta and 13 Jbeta primers were used in PCR. TCRdb's table, derived via immunoSEQ multiplex PCR, lists solely in-frame clones and lacks some. The sample has roughly 100,000 clones, approximately 87% seen once. This CDR3 is built from 12 residues. Trimming took 2 bases from V and 6 from J, leaving 7 bases between them. Germline loops: CDR1 SGHVS, CDR2 FNYEAQ. Concerning this clone itself: No antigen is known for it. This sample also contains other DNA sequences that code for the same CDR3.

This TCR was sampled from a man aged 35-49 years in good health and CMV-seronegative. Sequencing input: PBMCs. This chain links TRBV7-6 with TRBJ1-1; unclear D gene. The CDR3 DNA reads as TGTGCCAGCAGCTTATGGGCAGCTGAAGCTTTCTTT. Encoded protein: CASSLWAAEAFF.